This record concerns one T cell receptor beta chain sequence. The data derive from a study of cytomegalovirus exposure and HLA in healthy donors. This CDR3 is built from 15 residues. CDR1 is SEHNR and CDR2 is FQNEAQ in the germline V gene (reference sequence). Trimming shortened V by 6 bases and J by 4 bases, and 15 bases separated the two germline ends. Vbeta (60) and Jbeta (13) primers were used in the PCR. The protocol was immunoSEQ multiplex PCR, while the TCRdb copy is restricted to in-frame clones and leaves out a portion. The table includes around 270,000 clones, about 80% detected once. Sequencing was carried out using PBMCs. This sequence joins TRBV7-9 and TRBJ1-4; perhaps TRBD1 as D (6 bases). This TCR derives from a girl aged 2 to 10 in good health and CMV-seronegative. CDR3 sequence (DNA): TGTGCCAGCAGTCCCAGACAGGCTGATAATGAAAAACTGTTTTTT. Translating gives CASSPRQADNEKLFF.